This T cell receptor (beta chain) derives from a study of preoperative IRX-2 immunotherapy in early breast cancer. The germline V and J ends were trimmed by 1 base and 4 bases, with 10 bases remaining between them. CDR3 length equals 14 residues. From germline, CDR1 is SGHTA and CDR2 FQGNSA. TCRdb's table, derived via immunoSEQ multiplex PCR, lists solely in-frame clones and lacks some. Here the sample spans around 35,000 clones, 90% to 95% being singletons. The treatment denotes: preoperative locoregional IRX-2 cytokine immunotherapy. Preoperative locoregional IRX-2 cytokine immunotherapy was tested in the phase Ib source study.

The clonotype originates from a human donor with breast cancer. Sample collection occurred from a patient treated with IRX-2 immunotherapy. The V and J genes are TRBV7-2 and TRBJ1-1, with a weak D call TRBD1 (6 bases). CDR3 loop: CASSLVGGSTEAFF. In nucleotides, the CDR3 is TGTGCCAGCAGCTTAGTCGGGGGCTCCACTGAAGCTTTCTTT. Based on the CDR3 plus reference TRBV7-2 and TRBJ1-1, the full variable domain is GAGVSQSPSNKVTEKGKDVELRCDPISGHTALYWYRQSLGQGLEFLIYFQGNSAPDKSGLPSDRFSAERTGGSVSTLTIQRTQQEDSAVYLCASSLVGGSTEAFFGQGTRLTVV.